Listed here are 24 T cell receptor beta chains from one sample, sequenced in a study of blood T cell repertoires in COVID-19. The assay was immunoSEQ multiplex PCR, and TCRdb's table has in-frame clones only and misses some. The top ten clones hold about 1.1% of a sample with hundreds of thousands of clones, 75% to 90% of them seen once. Sequencing was carried out using PBMCs or T cells enriched from blood (not recorded which). The receptors originated from a man aged 25 to 40 who had recovered from COVID-19.

V usage is TRBV4-2 and J usage is TRBJ2-7; 9 nucleotides agree with TRBD2. V trimming: 1 base; J trimming: 5 bases; junction bases outside the gene matches: 15. The CDR3 runs to 18 residues. Germline CDR1 is LGHNA and CDR2 is YNFKEQ. DNA for the CDR3: TGTGCCAGCAGCCAAGGTTCACTAGCGGGCTTCGGAGGGAACGAGCAGTACTTC. Encoded protein: CASSQGSLAGFGGNEQYF.

DNA of the CDR3: TGTGCCAGCAGCCCGTTAGCGGGAGGGAGCTACGAGCAGTACTTC. It translates to CASSPLAGGSYEQYF. This chain links TRBV7-9 with TRBJ2-7; 11 nucleotides agree with TRBD2. Trimming at V came to 5 bases and at J to 3 bases, leaving 6 bases not matched to a gene. Per germline, CDR1 SEHNR and CDR2 FQNEAQ (reference sequence). This CDR3 has 15 residues.

V gene TRBV7-2 combines with J gene TRBJ2-1; TRBD2 might be the D (6 bases). In germline, CDR1 is SGHTA, CDR2 FQGNSA. V lost 7 bases and J lost 0, with 13 bases in between. The CDR3 spans 15 residues. The CDR3 sequence is CASILSGYSYNEQFF. In DNA form, the CDR3 reads TGTGCCAGCATCCTTAGCGGTTACTCCTACAATGAGCAGTTCTTC.

This clone was detected once. J is TRBJ1-2 and V is TRBV2; 12 bases line up with TRBD1. This CDR3 is built from 15 residues. The V and J ends lost 6 bases and 8 bases, in that order; junction bases with no gene match: 10. Germline CDR1 and CDR2: SNHLY and FYNNEI. In DNA form, the CDR3 reads TGTGCCAGCAGAACCGGGACAGGGGGCGAGGTCGGCTACACCTTC. Translated, it gives CASRTGTGGEVGYTF.

The chain links TRBV7-2 to TRBJ2-1, with TRBD2 identical over 16 bases. Germline CDR1 is SGHTA and CDR2 is FQGNSA. The ends lost 6 bases at V and 3 bases at J; junction bases unmatched: 11. This CDR3 is 19 amino acids long. The CDR3: CASRSSQGLAGGIYNEQFF. CDR3 DNA sequence: TGTGCCAGCAGATCCTCCCAGGGACTAGCGGGAGGGATCTACAATGAGCAGTTCTTC.

This clone was seen only once. This rearrangement joins TRBV19 to TRBJ2-3; 7 bases are shared with TRBD1. CDR1 is LNHDA and CDR2 is SQIVND in the germline V gene (reference sequence). The CDR3 is 16 residues long. Unmatched junction bases numbered 8, after V lost 3 bases and J lost 2 bases. This chain's CDR3 is CASSISDRRNTDTQYF. The CDR3 DNA sequence: TGTGCCAGTAGTATCTCGGACAGGAGAAACACAGATACGCAGTATTTT.

The chain recombines TRBV18 with TRBJ2-1, with 9 bases that match TRBD2. This CDR3 is 13 amino acids long. Germline V gives CDR1 KGHSH, CDR2 LQKENI. V dropped 5 bases and J dropped 9; count of bases not matched to a gene: 5. CDR3 loop: CASSDIAGVEQFF. DNA of the CDR3: TGTGCCAGCTCAGATATAGCGGGAGTTGAGCAGTTCTTC.

This chain connects TRBV4-2 to TRBJ1-2, with a weak D call TRBD1 (6 bases). The V gene's germline CDR1 is LGHNA and CDR2 YNFKEQ. V shed 0 bases and J shed 0 bases, with 8 bases lying between them. The CDR3 contains 15 residues. The CDR3 DNA sequence: TGTGCCAGCAGCCAAGATCGGACAGCTAACTATGGCTACACCTTC. Its translation: CASSQDRTANYGYTF.

The rearrangement joins TRBV3-1 (or the pseudogene TRBV3-2) to TRBJ2-5, with 9 bases matching TRBD2. The germline V gene encodes CDR1 LGHDT and CDR2 YNNKEL (reference sequence). This CDR3 comprises 16 residues. V lost 1 base, J lost 3 bases, and 6 bases stayed unmatched. CDR3 protein: CASSQGISSGKETQYF. DNA for the CDR3: TGTGCCAGCAGCCAAGGCATCTCTAGCGGGAAAGAGACCCAGTACTTC.

The V and J genes are TRBV28 and TRBJ2-7, with D possibly TRBD2 on 5 matching bases. Germline CDR1 and CDR2: MDHEN and SYDVKM. The CDR3 has 14 amino acids. Trimming took 5 bases from V and 6 from J, leaving 17 bases between them. CDR3 sequence: CASSVSGEFGEQYF. The CDR3 nucleotides are TGTGCCAGCAGTGTATCCGGGGAGTTCGGCGAGCAGTACTTC.

The gene calls are TRBV10-3 and TRBJ2-1; 13 nucleotides agree with TRBD2. J was trimmed by 7 bases and V by 10 bases; bases with no gene match: 10. The CDR3 loop spans 15 amino acids. Germline lookup yields CDR1 ENHRY and CDR2 SYGVKD. The CDR3: CASRLAGGLGNEQFF. The CDR3 DNA follows: TGTGCCAGCCGACTAGCGGGAGGTTTGGGTAATGAGCAGTTCTTC.

The chain carries TRBV4-1 and TRBJ1-1; no firm D call. Germline V gives CDR1 MGHRA, CDR2 YSYEKL. V lost 0 bases and J lost 1, with 6 bases in between. This CDR3 region has 14 residues. CDR3 loop: CASSQEGPNTEAFF. DNA of the CDR3: TGCGCCAGCAGCCAAGAGGGCCCGAACACTGAAGCTTTCTTT.

The chain uses TRBV27 and TRBJ1-6, with 8 bases matching TRBD1. The V gene end was trimmed by 3 bases and the J gene end by 7 bases; junction bases not matched to a gene: 2. CDR3 size: 14 residues. The V gene's germline CDR1 is MNHEY and CDR2 SMNVEV (reference sequence). For the CDR3, the DNA is TGTGCCAGCAGTTTTCGACAGGGGAATTCACCCCTCCACTTT. Its protein product is CASSFRQGNSPLHF.

On this clone: At one of its ends the junction is not consistent with the germline gene, which may arise from a read error. The chain links TRBV7-6 to TRBJ2-1; 9 nucleotides line up with TRBD1. Germline assignment: CDR1 SGHVS and CDR2 FNYEAQ. The CDR3 has 18 amino acids. CDR3 bases: TGCGCAAACACCCCGACAGGGGGTGACCAAAGCTCCTACAATGAGCAGTTCTTC. It specifies CANTPTGGDQSSYNEQFF.

This rearrangement joins TRBV5-1 to TRBJ2-2; D is perhaps TRBD2 (7 bases). Germline assignment: CDR1 SGHRS and CDR2 YFSETQ. CDR3 length: 16 amino acids. V gave up 4 bases and J gave up 6 bases, with 19 bases separating them. The chain's CDR3 is CASSDYGGLLAGELFF. CDR3 bases: TGCGCCAGCAGCGATTACGGGGGGCTTCTAGCCGGGGAGCTGTTTTTT.

The chain recombines TRBV11-2 with TRBJ2-5, with TRBD1 matching 11 bases. V was pared by 5 bases and J by 5 bases, with 4 bases of the junction left unmatched. This CDR3 contains 14 residues. CDR1 and CDR2 (germline): SGHAT, FQNNGV. As DNA, the CDR3 is TGTGCCAGCAGCCGCGGACAGGGGGCTGAGACCCAGTACTTC. It specifies CASSRGQGAETQYF.

The chain recombines TRBV3-1 (or the pseudogene TRBV3-2) with TRBJ2-7; 9 bases line up with TRBD1. V lost 3 bases, J lost 5 bases, and 2 bases stayed unmatched. CDR1 LGHDT and CDR2 YNNKEL come from the germline V gene (reference sequence). The length of the CDR3 is 13 residues. The CDR3 is CASSHWTGDEQYF. In nucleotides, the CDR3 is TGTGCCAGCAGCCACTGGACAGGGGACGAGCAGTACTTC.

The V gene is TRBV6-5, the J gene TRBJ1-2; D is perhaps TRBD1 (6 bases). The CDR3 covers 15 residues. Germline V CDR1 and CDR2: MNHEY, SVGAGI. V was clipped by 4 bases and J by 5 bases, with 17 bases between them. For the CDR3, the DNA is TGTGCCAGCAGTTTTTCCGGGACACTCGAATATGGCTACACCTTC. Its translation: CASSFSGTLEYGYTF.

The chain uses TRBV11-2 and TRBJ1-4; no reliable D call. This CDR3 comprises 17 residues. Per the germline V gene, CDR1 is SGHAT and CDR2 is FQNNGV. Trimming stripped 1 base from V and 8 bases from J, with 20 bases between. This CDR3 reads CASSLVVLGGKVEKLFF. CDR3 nucleotides: TGTGCCAGCAGCTTAGTCGTGTTGGGAGGGAAGGTCGAAAAACTGTTTTTT.

The chain carries TRBV21-1 and TRBJ2-4; the table assigns TRBD1, which was not confirmed against the DNA. TRBV21-1 is a known pseudogene. CDR3 length: 17 amino acids. The chain's CDR3 is CASSKEDRVLAKNIQYF. The CDR3 region has the DNA TGTGCCAGCAGCAAAGAAGACAGGGTTCTAGCCAAAAACATTCAGTACTTC.

V gene TRBV29-1 combines with J gene TRBJ2-7, with 9 nucleotides matching TRBD1. With V trimmed by 7 bases and J by 1 base, 2 bases remained unmatched. Germline V lookup: CDR1 SQVTM, CDR2 ANQGSEA. The CDR3 is 12 amino acids. The CDR3 bases are TGCAGCGCCGGGACAGGGTCCTACGAGCAGTACTTC. Translating it yields CSAGTGSYEQYF.

The chain recombines TRBV10-3 with TRBJ2-2; a weak D match, TRBD2 (5 bases). The CDR3 extends over 14 amino acids. The V end was cut by 10 bases, the J end by 3 bases, with 15 bases between. Per the germline V gene, CDR1 is ENHRY and CDR2 is SYGVKD. CDR3 loop: CATRALVDTGELFF. CDR3 coding DNA: TGTGCCACCCGGGCACTAGTGGACACCGGGGAGCTGTTTTTT.

This chain uses TRBV27 with TRBJ2-7, with D possibly TRBD1 on 5 matching bases. The germline gives CDR1 MNHEY, CDR2 SMNVEV (reference sequence). CDR3 length: 13 amino acids. With 1 base removed from V and 7 bases from J, the gap between germline ends came to 11 bases. DNA of the CDR3: TGTGCCAGCAGTTTATTCAGGGCTGGAGAGCAGTACTTC. This translates into CASSLFRAGEQYF.

This clone appeared a few times. The chain links TRBV13 to TRBJ2-1; TRBD2 aligns across 7 bases. With V trimmed by 0 bases and J by 4 bases, 6 bases remained unmatched. CDR3 length: 16 amino acids. Germline CDR1 and CDR2: PRHDT and FYEKMQ (reference sequence). CDR3 loop: CASSLGSSGNYNEQFF. The CDR3 DNA follows: TGTGCCAGCAGCTTAGGCTCTAGCGGCAATTACAATGAGCAGTTCTTC.